Sequencing of this T cell receptor beta chain was carried out in a study of shared clonotypes between healthy human individuals. Turning to the study itself: Aged between 18 and 49, the donors were two women and a few men. Three plates were used per donor for CD4 naive, three for CD4 memory, two for CD8 naive and one for CD8 memory.

The CDR3 sequence is 13 residues long. Between the trimmed V and J ends, which lost 5 bases and 4 bases, there was a span of 11 bases. Germline V CDR1 and CDR2: LGHNT, FRNRAP. Using immunoSEQ multiplex PCR, the repertoire was profiled, and TCRdb retains in-frame clones only, with some absent. The sample has over a million clones, roughly 75% seen once. The receptor comes from a young man in good health. The chain combines TRBV12-5 with TRBJ1-2; D remains ambiguous. Specimen: memory CD4+ T cells sorted from blood. The sample's subset: CD45RA-negative fraction. CDR3 sequence reads: CASGVRGLYGYTF. The DNA for the CDR3 is TGTGCTAGTGGTGTAAGAGGACTCTATGGCTACACCTTC.